This T cell receptor (beta chain) comes out of a study of T-cell memory formation after mild COVID-19. As for the study in general: TCR clustering was largely donor specific. Study outcomes and limitations: Memory sampled before infection contained some responding clones, suggesting cross-reactive memory joined. Clones that shrank (day 15 to 85) were balanced CD4/CD8, whereas later expanders leaned CD4+.

CDR1 and CDR2 from the germline V gene are MNHEY and SMNVEV (reference sequence). V lost 3 bases to trimming and J lost 7 bases, with 7 bases between them. There are 13 residues in the CDR3. Constant-segment primers served in 5'RACE that generated TCR alpha and TCR beta cDNA libraries bearing sample barcodes and UMIs. TCRdb re-derived calls from the 5' RACE reads in MiXCR, one entry per CDR3 protein. The sample has 470,000 or so distinct CDR3 sequences, about 20% seen once. In regard to this clonotype: Its antigen is currently unknown.

The clonotype was recovered from an adult woman who had mild COVID-19 (a few samples of this study predate the infection). Cell type and time point are not known. Sequenced material: PBMCs or a T cell subset sorted from them (not recorded which). This chain joins TRBV27 and TRBJ1-6, with no clear D. Written as DNA, the CDR3 is TGTGCCAGCAGTTTGGTGGGGAATTCACCCCTCCACTTT. Amino acid sequence: CASSLVGNSPLHF.